This TCR beta chain was recovered during a study of blood T cell repertoires in COVID-19. Data came from immunoSEQ multiplex PCR; TCRdb stores just in-frame clones and leaves some out. The data show roughly 410,000 clones, 87% seen once. V was cut by 4 bases and J by 4 bases, with 21 bases left in between. CDR1 is SGHDT, CDR2 YYEEEE, per germline. This CDR3 region has 16 residues. Followed longitudinally, the Seattle patients had been enrolled during active infection. The genes are TRBV5-6 and TRBJ2-7; a possible D gene is TRBD2 (7 bases). Material: peripheral blood. The sequence came from an older woman with COVID-19, enrolled during active disease. The CDR3 reads CASSLEGGPPKYEQYF. CDR3 nucleotide sequence: TGTGCCAGCAGCCTGGAGGGGGGGCCTCCGAAGTACGAGCAGTACTTC. Together with reference TRBV5-6 and TRBJ2-7, the CDR3 gives the full variable domain: DAGVTQSPTHLIKTRGQQVTLRCSPKSGHDTVSWYQQALGQGPQFIFQYYEEEERQRGNFPDRFSGHQFPNYSSELNVNALLLGDSALYLCASSLEGGPPKYEQYFGPGTRLTVT.